The 21 T cell receptor beta chains in this list originate from one sample, sequenced in a study of blood T cell repertoires in COVID-19. Method: immunoSEQ multiplex PCR; TCRdb's copy keeps in-frame clones and lacks some. Among 180,000 or so clones listed, 85% to 90% were seen once. Sequencing was done on a sample of peripheral blood. Receptors originate from a woman in her sixties or seventies with acute or convalescent COVID-19.

The rearrangement uses TRBV15 and TRBJ2-5; possibly TRBD1 for D (5 bases). CDR1 LNHNV and CDR2 YYDKDF come from the germline V gene (reference sequence). V lost 2 bases to trimming and J lost 3 bases, with 7 bases between them. The CDR3 has 13 amino acids. Written as DNA, the CDR3 is TGTGCCACCAGCAGAACGACAGAAGAGACCCAGTACTTC. Its translation: CATSRTTEETQYF.

In its sample, this clone was seen a few times. The chain combines TRBV5-1 with TRBJ2-2, with 10 bases lining up with TRBD2. This CDR3 spans 16 amino acids. Germline V gene sequence: CDR1 SGHRS, CDR2 YFSETQ. The trim removed 1 base at V and 5 bases at J, leaving 5 bases unmatched. The CDR3 here is CASSLPSGSLTGELFF. The DNA of the CDR3 is TGCGCCAGCAGCTTGCCTAGCGGGAGTCTAACCGGGGAGCTGTTTTTT.

This clone showed up just once. This chain uses TRBV4-1 with TRBJ2-2; perhaps TRBD2 as D (6 bases). The length of the CDR3 is 17 residues. CDR1 and CDR2 from the germline V gene are MGHRA and YSYEKL. Trimming took off 1 base at V and 6 bases at J, with 18 bases between the two ends. As DNA, the CDR3 is TGCGCCAGCAGCCAAGCCCTCGGGAGCCCCATAGCCGGGGAGCTGTTTTTT. Amino acid sequence: CASSQALGSPIAGELFF.

This clone has a single count. The V call is TRBV3-1 (or the pseudogene TRBV3-2), the J call TRBJ2-2; 11 positions match TRBD1. This CDR3 is 17 amino acids long. With 0 bases clipped from V and 6 bases from J, the junction kept 6 bases outside the gene matches. Germline V gene lookup returns CDR1 LGHDT and CDR2 YNNKEL (reference sequence). Written as DNA, the CDR3 is TGTGCCAGCAGCCAAGAGAGGACAGGGGGCAATGCCGGGGAGCTGTTTTTT. Protein sequence: CASSQERTGGNAGELFF.

This clone was seen once. CDR3 amino acids: CASSRTGPPEAFF. In nucleotides, the CDR3 is TGTGCCAGCAGCCGGACAGGTCCCCCTGAAGCTTTCTTT. The chain carries TRBV28 and TRBJ1-1, with TRBD1 matching over 7 bases. After removal of 6 bases from V and 6 bases from J, the junction contained 7 bases not matched to a gene. Germline CDR1 and CDR2: MDHEN and SYDVKM. The CDR3 has 13 residues. Filled out from reference TRBV28 and TRBJ1-1, the complete variable domain reads DVKVTQSSRYLVKRTGEKVFLECVQDMDHENMFWYRQDPGLGLRLIYFSYDVKMKEKGDIPEGYSVSREKKERFSLILESASTNQTSMYLCASSRTGPPEAFFGQGTRLTVV.

This clone was seen only once. This chain links TRBV4-1 with TRBJ2-1; D gene unclear. CDR3 size: 15 residues. Germline-derived CDR1 and CDR2 are MGHRA and YSYEKL. Trimming took 1 base from V and 3 from J, leaving 10 bases between them. CDR3 sequence: CASSQVLRIYNEQFF. As DNA, the CDR3 is TGCGCCAGCAGCCAAGTTTTGCGCATCTACAATGAGCAGTTCTTC.

J is TRBJ1-6 and V is TRBV5-1; the match to TRBD1 covers 9 bases. The ends lost 2 bases at V and 10 bases at J; junction bases unmatched: 7. This CDR3 is 15 amino acids long. Looked up from germline, CDR1 is SGHRS and CDR2 is YFSETQ. The CDR3 protein is CASSLAGTGRSPLHF. CDR3 sequence (DNA): TGCGCCAGCAGCTTAGCCGGGACAGGGAGGTCACCCCTCCACTTT.

This chain links TRBV5-4 with TRBJ1-2; D is uncertain. Germline V gene lookup returns CDR1 SGHNT and CDR2 YYREEE (reference sequence). There are 13 residues in the CDR3. Between the trimmed V and J ends, which lost 4 bases and 4 bases, there was a span of 11 bases. CDR3 in amino acids: CASSIGPFYGYTF. CDR3 in DNA: TGTGCCAGCAGCATTGGCCCATTCTATGGCTACACCTTC.

The J gene is TRBJ2-5, the V gene TRBV24-1; the match to TRBD2 covers 13 bases. Germline V gene sequence: CDR1 KGHDR, CDR2 SFDVKD. The ends lost 4 bases at V and 2 bases at J; junction bases unmatched: 12. The CDR3 spans 19 residues. The CDR3: CATSEFRTSGSRMQETQYF. CDR3 coding DNA: TGTGCCACCAGTGAGTTCCGGACTAGCGGGAGTCGTATGCAAGAGACCCAGTACTTC.

This clone was counted between two and nine times. The DNA for the CDR3 is TGTGCCAGCAGCTTTTCGACTAGCACCTATACGCAGTATTTT. Translated: CASSFSTSTYTQYF. The chain uses TRBV7-8 and TRBJ2-3, with 7 bases aligning to TRBD2. J gave up 7 bases and V 3 bases, and 7 bases lay outside the gene matches. The V gene's germline CDR1 is SGHVS and CDR2 FQNEAQ. This CDR3 has 14 amino acids. The complete variable domain, with remaining parts taken from reference TRBV7-8 and TRBJ2-3, reads GAGVSQSPRYKVAKRGQDVALRCDPISGHVSLFWYQQALGQGPEFLTYFQNEAQLDKSGLPSDRFFAERPEGSVSTLKIQRTQQEDSAVYLCASSFSTSTYTQYFGPGTRLTVL.

The chain employs TRBV5-1 and TRBJ2-1; D unclear. Germline V gene data show CDR1 as SGHRS and CDR2 as YFSETQ. The ends were cut back, 7 bases at V and 3 bases at J, with 8 bases in the middle. The CDR3 length is 12 residues. The DNA for the CDR3 is TGCGCCAGCGGCGGCGTCTACAATGAGCAGTTCTTC. Residues: CASGGVYNEQFF.

The sample holds a few counts of this clone. The chain is built from TRBV6-1 and TRBJ2-1, with D perhaps TRBD2 (7 bases). Per the germline V gene, CDR1 is MNHNS and CDR2 is SASEGT. Trimming cost V 0 bases and J 10 bases, with 16 bases left between them. The CDR3 sequence is 15 residues long. This CDR3 reads CASSEATGRAGEQFF. DNA for the CDR3: TGTGCCAGCAGTGAAGCAACAGGGAGAGCGGGAGAGCAGTTCTTC.

This clone is a singleton in its sample. The rearrangement uses TRBV7-8 and TRBJ1-1, with 7 bases fitting TRBD1. Trimming removed 3 bases from V and 4 bases from J; junction bases left unmatched: 11. CDR3 length: 16 residues. In germline, CDR1 is SGHVS, CDR2 FQNEAQ. The CDR3 nucleotides are TGTGCCAGCAGCTTCCGTCTAAGGGGGCTGAGCACTGAAGCTTTCTTT. It translates to CASSFRLRGLSTEAFF.

The V and J genes are TRBV9 and TRBJ1-2; no firm D call. Per germline, CDR1 SGDLS and CDR2 YYNGEE. V was shortened by 4 bases and J by 3 bases, with 7 bases between the two germline ends. The CDR3 is made up of 12 amino acids. The chain's CDR3 is CASSPSDYGYTF. CDR3 bases: TGTGCCAGCAGCCCTAGCGACTATGGCTACACCTTC. Using reference TRBV9 and TRBJ1-2 for the parts outside the CDR3, the full variable domain is DSGVTQTPKHLITATGQRVTLRCSPRSGDLSVYWYQQSLDQGLQFLIQYYNGEERAKGNILERFSAQQFPDLHSELNLSSLELGDSALYFCASSPSDYGYTFGSGTRLTVV.

The chain recombines TRBV10-1 with TRBJ2-5; no definite D call. Trimming shortened V by 0 bases and J by 4 bases, and 3 bases separated the two germline ends. From germline, CDR1 is WNHNN and CDR2 SYGVQD (reference sequence). The CDR3 runs to 12 residues. Here the CDR3 DNA reads TGCGCCAGCAGTGAGTCGGCAGAGACCCAGTACTTC. It is translated as CASSESAETQYF.

J is TRBJ2-1 and V is TRBV24-1; TRBD2 matches at 13 bases. Germline CDR1 KGHDR, CDR2 SFDVKD. The CDR3 is made up of 16 amino acids. Unmatched junction bases numbered 5, after V lost 3 bases and J lost 7 bases. The CDR3 nucleotides are TGTGCCACCAGTGATAGGACTAGCGGGAGCCTTAATGAGCAGTTCTTC. It encodes CATSDRTSGSLNEQFF.

The rearrangement uses TRBV6-1 and TRBJ2-3, with 7 bases that match TRBD2. CDR1 MNHNS and CDR2 SASEGT come from the germline V gene. Trimming removed 2 bases from V and 0 bases from J; junction bases left unmatched: 5. The CDR3 covers 16 residues. As DNA, the CDR3 is TGTGCCAGCAGTGAACTTTCGGGGGGTAGCACAGATACGCAGTATTTT. Translated: CASSELSGGSTDTQYF.

The chain employs TRBV24-1 and TRBJ2-3; D is uncertain. The CDR3 sequence is 12 residues long. Trimming left V 4 bases short and J 8 bases short, with 9 bases between. Per germline, CDR1 KGHDR and CDR2 SFDVKD. The CDR3 reads CATSEPLGTQYF. In DNA, the CDR3 is TGTGCCACCAGTGAACCTCTCGGTACGCAGTATTTT.

V and J are TRBV20-1 and TRBJ2-1; D not certain. Germline lookup yields CDR1 DFQATT and CDR2 SNEGSKA (reference sequence). The CDR3 has 11 amino acids. V was clipped by 6 bases and J by 3 bases, with 6 bases between them. In nucleotides, the CDR3 is TGCAGTGCGGCAAACTACAATGAGCAGTTCTTC. Translation gives CSAANYNEQFF.

The chain has TRBV3-1 (or the pseudogene TRBV3-2) and TRBJ1-6, with a tentative D call TRBD1 (6 bases). Per the germline V gene, CDR1 is LGHDT and CDR2 is YNNKEL (reference sequence). With 10 bases removed from V and 7 bases from J, the gap between germline ends came to 14 bases. The CDR3 length is 13 residues. As DNA, the CDR3 is TGTGCCACCACCGGGACAACCAATTCACCCCTCCACTTT. Amino acids: CATTGTTNSPLHF.

The chain has TRBV4-1 and TRBJ2-3; 14 positions match TRBD2. With 1 base clipped from V and 6 bases from J, the junction kept 3 bases outside the gene matches. The CDR3 contains 16 residues. Germline CDR1 is MGHRA and CDR2 is YSYEKL. CDR3 sequence reads: CASSQGLAGGGDTQYF. The CDR3 DNA sequence: TGCGCCAGCAGCCAAGGACTAGCGGGAGGGGGGGATACGCAGTATTTT.